Included here is one TCR beta chain sequence, with context. As yet, its antigen is unknown. Looked up from germline, CDR1 is KGHSH and CDR2 is LQKENI. The V end was cut by 2 bases, the J end by 4 bases, with 19 bases between. CDR3 length: 17 residues. The data were taken from a study of shared clonotypes between healthy human individuals. Points from the study as a whole: Rarefaction curves obtained for sorted subsets showed sequencing incomplete despite large depth.

The repertoire was sequenced with immunoSEQ multiplex PCR; TCRdb's copy has only in-frame clones and lacks some. Altogether 2.5 million or so clones are present, around nine tenths being singletons, with the ten largest covering 0.11% to 0.15%. Sequencing was carried out using naive CD4+ T cells sorted from blood. Subset given: CD45RA+ positively selected. This clonotype originated in a man between 18 and 35 years old in good health. The V gene is TRBV18, the J gene TRBJ2-3; D is unclear. CDR3 nucleotides: TGTGCCAGCTCACCAATCAGGACCCTACCAACATCAGATACGCAGTATTTT. Amino acids: CASSPIRTLPTSDTQYF.